The TCR beta chain under discussion was sequenced for a study of OX40 agonist ivuxolimab in advanced cancers. The wider study: Patients assigned to dose escalation were diagnosed with hepatocellular carcinoma, melanoma, renal cell or head and neck cancer. Previous treatment with anti-PD-1, anti-PD-L1 or anti-CTLA-4 therapy was allowed; 40% had received some.

The length of the CDR3 is 14 residues. Germline V lookup: CDR1 MNHNS, CDR2 SASEGT. The ends lost 11 bases at V and 4 bases at J; junction bases unmatched: 10. Assay: immunoSEQ multiplex PCR; the TCRdb copy retains only in-frame clones and omits some. Of approximately 89,000 clones in the sample, roughly 84% were seen once. This clone was recorded once. The TCR comes from an adult with an advanced solid tumor such as melanoma, head and neck, liver or kidney cancer. Material: CD4+ or CD8+ T cells sorted from blood, obtained in a trial of the OX40 agonist ivuxolimab. This chain connects TRBV6-1 to TRBJ2-7; 11 bases are shared with TRBD1. CDR3 loop: CACRLDRGRYEQYF. DNA of the CDR3: TGTGCCTGTCGATTGGACAGGGGGCGATACGAGCAGTACTTC.